A single sample is the source of the 2 T cell receptor beta chains below, sequenced in a study of blood T cell repertoires in COVID-19. Measured with immunoSEQ multiplex PCR; TCRdb has only the in-frame clones, and not every one. Here the sample spans roughly 220,000 clones, over 75% being singletons. Sequenced input: peripheral blood. Receptors were obtained from a man older than 75 with acute or convalescent COVID-19.

This sequence joins TRBV6-6 and TRBJ2-2; 8 bases line up with TRBD1. CDR3 length equals 13 residues. Unmatched junction bases numbered 2, after V lost 6 bases and J lost 5 bases. Germline CDR1 reads MNHNY; CDR2 reads SVGAGI (reference sequence). The CDR3 nucleotides read TGTGCCAGCAGCGACAGGGGAACCGGGGAGCTGTTTTTT. It yields the protein CASSDRGTGELFF.

This chain connects TRBV7-2 to TRBJ2-2, with unresolved D. The CDR3 covers 12 residues. V lost 8 bases and J 6 bases, leaving 10 bases between the germline ends. The germline CDR1 and CDR2 sequences are SGHTA and FQGNSA. Here the CDR3 reads CASGSRPGELFF. The CDR3 DNA is TGTGCCAGCGGCTCCCGTCCCGGGGAGCTGTTTTTT. Filled out from reference TRBV7-2 and TRBJ2-2, the complete variable domain reads GAGVSQSPSNKVTEKGKDVELRCDPISGHTALYWYRQSLGQGLEFLIYFQGNSAPDKSGLPSDRFSAERTGGSVSTLTIQRTQQEDSAVYLCASGSRPGELFFGEGSRLTVL.